A single sample is the source of the 32 T cell receptor beta chains below, sequenced in a study of blood T cells in healthy people across ages (dated by TCRdb to about 2015). The library was obtained by 5' RACE. The listed sequencing device is Illumina HiSeq 2500. The second PCR ran for about 6 to 12 cycles and used a J-beta primer mix along with a sample-barcoded 5' primer. Starting from the raw public reads, TCRdb applied fastp trimming at Q25, assembled clones with MiXCR and retained in-frame beta chains. CDR3 protein duplicates are merged, each entry listing the most common genes and DNA. The sample yields 1.5 million to 2 million distinct CDR3 sequences; 28% were counted once. The ten largest account for roughly 8.2% of the sample. Sequencing used blood. These receptors came from a woman aged 30 to 39 in good health.

The rearrangement joins TRBV5-1 to TRBJ2-3; the D gene is possibly TRBD1 (6 bases). From germline, CDR1 is SGHRS and CDR2 YFSETQ. The length of the CDR3 is 14 residues. The germline V and J ends were trimmed by 7 bases and 2 bases, with 14 bases remaining between them. The CDR3 DNA reads as TGCGCCAGCGGCTCCCGGACAGTCACAGATACGCAGTATTTT. It encodes CASGSRTVTDTQYF.

This clonotype was seen a handful of times. This chain links TRBV5-1 with TRBJ2-5; the D gene is possibly TRBD2 (7 bases). V lost 4 bases to trimming and J lost 2 bases, with 18 bases between them. In germline, CDR1 is SGHRS, CDR2 YFSETQ. The CDR3 runs to 16 residues. The CDR3 sequence is CASSPSPGGHQETQYF. Written as DNA, the CDR3 is TGCGCCAGCAGCCCATCCCCCGGGGGGCATCAAGAGACCCAGTACTTC.

The rearrangement joins TRBV29-1 to TRBJ2-2, with 9 bases matching TRBD1. Trimming removed 4 bases from V and 4 bases from J; junction bases left unmatched: 7. The CDR3 consists of 15 residues. Germline CDR1 SQVTM, CDR2 ANQGSEA. The CDR3 spells CSVVGTGPGTGELFF. The CDR3 region has the DNA TGCAGCGTTGTAGGGACAGGGCCGGGCACCGGGGAGCTGTTTTTT.

This rearrangement joins TRBV11-2 to TRBJ1-5; no clear D gene. The CDR3 covers 14 residues. V lost 5 bases, J lost 1 base, and 9 bases lay in between. Germline V gene lookup returns CDR1 SGHAT and CDR2 FQNNGV. The CDR3 coding sequence is TGTGCCAGCAGCCCCGTCAACAGCAATCAGCCCCAGCATTTT. Amino acid sequence: CASSPVNSNQPQHF.

This clonotype was recorded only once. The chain carries TRBV7-2 and TRBJ2-7, with TRBD1 identical over 8 bases. The junction had 7 bases not matched to a gene; V was cut back by 5 bases and J by 1 base. Germline CDR1 reads SGHTA; CDR2 reads FQGNSA. The CDR3 is 15 amino acids. DNA for the CDR3: TGTGCCAGCAGCGCCAGGACAGGGTTTTCCTACGAGCAGTACTTC. Translation: CASSARTGFSYEQYF.

This clonotype was seen ten or more times. The chain uses TRBV29-1 and TRBJ2-7, with TRBD1 identical over 7 bases. The CDR3 spans 13 residues. Germline loops: CDR1 SQVTM, CDR2 ANQGSEA. J lost 0 bases, V lost 4 bases, and 3 bases had no gene match. The CDR3: CSVGRDSSYEQYF. CDR3 nucleotides: TGCAGCGTTGGCAGGGACAGCTCCTACGAGCAGTACTTC.

This clonotype was detected a few times. CDR3 sequence reads: CASTPDISSTDTQYF. The CDR3 nucleotides are TGTGCCAGCACCCCGGACATATCTAGCACAGATACGCAGTATTTT. J is TRBJ2-3 and V is TRBV25-1; D possibly corresponds to TRBD1 (5 bases). Germline values: CDR1 MGHDK, CDR2 SYGVNS. The CDR3 has 15 residues. The germline V and J ends were trimmed by 7 bases and 0 bases, with 14 bases remaining between them.

This clonotype came up many times. The chain carries TRBV6-4 and TRBJ1-2, with 9 bases fitting TRBD1. The CDR3 extends over 15 amino acids. Germline assignment: CDR1 MRHNA and CDR2 SNTAGT. Trimming took 6 bases from V and 4 from J; bases not matched to a gene: 9. CDR3 residues: CASSPGQGFVYGYTF. CDR3 bases: TGTGCCAGCAGCCCTGGACAGGGGTTCGTCTATGGCTACACCTTC.

The chain is built from TRBV9 and TRBJ1-1; D not resolved. Per the germline V gene, CDR1 is SGDLS and CDR2 is YYNGEE. The CDR3 has 15 residues. Trimming took 0 bases from V and 1 from J, leaving 10 bases between them. The CDR3, as DNA: TGTGCCAGCAGCGTAGTTTCTGGTCAGAACACTGAAGCTTTCTTT. It is translated as CASSVVSGQNTEAFF.

The chain employs TRBV11-3 and TRBJ2-7; 10 bases align to TRBD2. Per germline, CDR1 SGHNT and CDR2 YENEEA. The CDR3 spans 18 residues. V shed 1 base, J shed 7 bases, and the junction held 16 bases outside the gene matches. CDR3 coding DNA: TGTGCCAGCAGCTTAGGGCTTCCTTGGGCTAGCGGGAGCGTTGAGCAGTACTTC. It is translated as CASSLGLPWASGSVEQYF.

The rearrangement links TRBV5-1 to TRBJ1-1; D call uncertain. The germline V gene encodes CDR1 SGHRS and CDR2 YFSETQ. The CDR3 has 14 amino acids. Trimming removed 4 bases at V and 10 bases at J, with 20 bases between. The CDR3 nucleotides read TGCGCCAGCAGCCGTGAGTCGGTAGAAGGTATAGCTTTCTTT. This translates into CASSRESVEGIAFF.

This clonotype occurred a few times. The chain joins TRBV19 to TRBJ2-7; D may correspond to TRBD1 or TRBD2 (5 bases each). The CDR3 spans 15 residues. CDR1 and CDR2 (germline): LNHDA, SQIVND (reference sequence). Trimming took off 3 bases at V and 6 bases at J, with 18 bases between the two ends. Here the CDR3 reads CASSISGTPEGEQYF. The CDR3 coding sequence is TGTGCCAGTAGTATCTCGGGGACCCCCGAGGGCGAGCAGTACTTC.

The rearrangement uses TRBV5-5 and TRBJ2-1, with D unclear. The germline V and J ends were trimmed by 3 bases and 6 bases, with 13 bases remaining between them. The germline gives CDR1 SGHKS, CDR2 YYEKEE (reference sequence). This CDR3 region has 14 residues. CDR3 residues: CASSWTVLPNEQFF. Written as DNA, the CDR3 is TGTGCCAGCAGCTGGACCGTGCTACCCAATGAGCAGTTCTTC.

The CDR3 region has the DNA TGTGCCACCAGCAGTATACGGCGCTCTGGGGCCAACGTCCTGACTTTC. This gives the protein CATSSIRRSGANVLTF. This rearrangement joins TRBV15 to TRBJ2-6; D is unclear. The CDR3 extends over 16 amino acids. Trimming stripped 3 bases from V and 0 bases from J, with 9 bases between. The germline gives CDR1 LNHNV, CDR2 YYDKDF (reference sequence).

This clonotype was seen ten or more times. The chain is built from TRBV3-1 and TRBJ2-3, with no clear D. This CDR3 has 14 amino acids. Germline V gene data show CDR1 as LGHDT and CDR2 as YNNKEL (reference sequence). V was shortened by 4 bases and J by 1 base, with 9 bases between the two germline ends. The DNA of the CDR3 is TGTGCCAGCAGCCCCGGAGTGCGCACAGATACGCAGTATTTT. Translation gives CASSPGVRTDTQYF.

Notes on this clonotype: Just one base apart from a much larger clone, this may be a read error. The V call is TRBV10-3, the J call TRBJ2-1; a possible D gene is TRBD1 (6 bases). The V and J ends lost 8 bases and 8 bases respectively, with 13 bases between them. The CDR3 is made up of 12 amino acids. Germline CDR1 and CDR2: ENHRY and SYGVKD. The CDR3 is CAIGGTEDEQFF. In nucleotides, the CDR3 is TGTGCCATCGGGGGCACGGAGGATGAGCAGTTCTTC.

The chain combines TRBV15 with TRBJ2-1, with D perhaps matching TRBD2 (5 bases). The DNA matches TRBJ2-7 better at its end, which makes the J call doubtful. The CDR3 contains 14 residues. CDR1 is LNHNV and CDR2 is YYDKDF in the germline V gene (reference sequence). CDR3 DNA: TGTGCCACCAGCAGCCCCGGACCTGGGAGTGAGCAGTACTTC. Its protein is CATSSPGPGSEQYF.

This clonotype was detected a few times. The chain couples TRBV7-6 to TRBJ2-4; 9 nucleotides align to TRBD2. The CDR3 extends over 15 amino acids. The ends lost 5 bases at V and 9 bases at J; junction bases unmatched: 11. Germline CDR1 is SGHVS and CDR2 is FNYEAQ. This CDR3 reads CASSPEGLAGSIQYF. The CDR3 DNA sequence: TGTGCCAGCAGCCCAGAGGGACTAGCTGGTTCCATTCAGTACTTC.

This clonotype was seen more than once but under ten times. This sequence joins TRBV20-1 and TRBJ2-7; maybe TRBD2 (6 bases). The length of the CDR3 is 15 residues. With 0 bases removed from V and 2 bases from J, the gap between germline ends came to 14 bases. Germline lookup yields CDR1 DFQATT and CDR2 SNEGSKA (reference sequence). The CDR3 protein is CSARDLQGGAYEQYF. Here the CDR3 DNA reads TGCAGTGCTAGAGATCTACAAGGAGGGGCCTACGAGCAGTACTTC.

This rearrangement joins TRBV25-1 to TRBJ2-5, with D possibly TRBD2 on 5 matching bases. From germline, CDR1 is MGHDK and CDR2 SYGVNS. The CDR3 contains 16 residues. Trimming shortened V by 2 bases and J by 5 bases, and 18 bases separated the two germline ends. Written as DNA, the CDR3 is TGTGCCAGCAGTGAAAGGGTGTTAGCCCGAGGGGAGACCCAGTACTTC. Its protein is CASSERVLARGETQYF.

Note on this clonotype: One end of the junction is discordant with germline, which a read error may explain. The chain combines TRBV20-1 with TRBJ2-5, with 7 bases identical to TRBD2. The J call may be incorrect, as the DNA end agrees better with TRBJ2-7. The CDR3 loop spans 13 amino acids. Per germline, CDR1 DFQATT and CDR2 SNEGSKA (reference sequence). The CDR3 sequence is CSARDGLVHEQYF. Written as DNA, the CDR3 is TGCAGTGCGAGAGACGGACTAGTCCACGAGCAGTACTTC.

The V call is TRBV4-3, the J call TRBJ1-5; D is unclear. CDR3 length: 13 amino acids. From germline, CDR1 is LGHNA and CDR2 YSLEER. With 1 base removed from V and 5 bases from J, the gap between germline ends came to 6 bases. Here the CDR3 reads CASSQVQDQPQHF. CDR3 DNA sequence: TGCGCCAGCAGCCAAGTTCAGGATCAGCCCCAGCATTTT.

This chain's CDR3 is CASSHWGTGDTQYF. In DNA, the CDR3 is TGTGCCAGCAGCCACTGGGGTACCGGAGATACGCAGTATTTT. The V gene is TRBV3-1, the J gene TRBJ2-3; D is uncertain. The V gene lost 3 bases and the J gene lost 5 bases, with 12 bases spanning the gap. This CDR3 spans 14 amino acids. In germline, CDR1 is LGHDT, CDR2 YNNKEL (reference sequence).

This clonotype showed up just a few times. CDR3 DNA sequence: TGCGCCAGCAGCCAGGATACCGCTGGGGCCAACGTCCTGACTTTC. It codes for CASSQDTAGANVLTF. The V call is TRBV5-1, the J call TRBJ2-6; unclear D gene. V lost 4 bases and J lost 2, with 10 bases in between. The CDR3 has 15 amino acids. CDR1 SGHRS and CDR2 YFSETQ come from the germline V gene.

A remark on this clonotype: This sequence may be a read error, since a much larger clone differs from it by one base. The V call is TRBV6-1, the J call TRBJ2-6; TRBD1 or TRBD2 may be the D gene (5 bases each). This CDR3 has 15 residues. Looked up from germline, CDR1 is MNHNS and CDR2 is SASEGT. Written as DNA, the CDR3 is TGTGCCAGCAGTCGTGAGAGGGCTGGGGCCAACGTCCGGACTTTC. Protein product: CASSRERAGANVRTF.

This chain joins TRBV10-3 and TRBJ1-1; D is ambiguous. CDR1 is ENHRY, CDR2 SYGVKD, per germline. The germline V and J ends were trimmed by 8 bases and 0 bases, with 7 bases remaining between them. The CDR3 spans 12 residues. The CDR3 DNA reads as TGTGCCATCGGGGATATGAACACTGAAGCTTTCTTT. Translated: CAIGDMNTEAFF.

The genes are TRBV12-5 and TRBJ1-3; no clear D. This CDR3 has 14 amino acids. V was cut by 4 bases and J by 0 bases, with 7 bases left in between. The germline V gene encodes CDR1 LGHNT and CDR2 FRNRAP. CDR3 in amino acids: CASGYQASGNTIYF. CDR3 nucleotide sequence: TGTGCTAGTGGTTATCAAGCCTCTGGAAACACCATATATTTT. Based on the CDR3 plus reference TRBV12-5 and TRBJ1-3, the full variable domain is DARVTQTPRHKVTEMGQEVTMRCQPILGHNTVFWYRQTMMQGLELLAYFRNRAPLDDSGMPKDRFSAEMPDATLATLKIQPSEPRDSAVYFCASGYQASGNTIYFGEGSWLTVV.

This clonotype was seen only a few times. The chain is built from TRBV29-1 and TRBJ2-4; perhaps D is TRBD1 or TRBD2 (5 bases each). Trimming pared 3 bases from V and 3 bases from J, leaving 9 bases between. The CDR3 is 13 residues long. Germline CDR1 is SQVTM and CDR2 is ANQGSEA. This CDR3 reads CSVESRGKNIQYF. For the CDR3, the DNA is TGCAGCGTTGAGTCGAGGGGCAAAAACATTCAGTACTTC. Full variable domain (rest looked up from reference TRBV29-1 and TRBJ2-4): SAVISQKPSRDICQRGTSLTIQCQVDSQVTMMFWYRQQPGQSLTLIATANQGSEATYESGFVIDKFPISRPNLTFSTLTVSNMSPEDSSIYLCSVESRGKNIQYFGAGTRLSVL.

This clonotype was observed a handful of times. The chain recombines TRBV20-1 with TRBJ2-1, with TRBD2 identical over 8 bases. The V gene's germline CDR1 is DFQATT and CDR2 SNEGSKA (reference sequence). The V segment lost 3 bases and the J segment 0 bases; nucleotides outside the gene matches: 10. The CDR3 is 17 residues long. In DNA form, the CDR3 reads TGCAGTGCTAGTTCGGCGGGGGGCCGGAGCTCCTACAATGAGCAGTTCTTC. The encoded protein is CSASSAGGRSSYNEQFF.

This clonotype was recorded at least ten times. The J gene is TRBJ2-7, the V gene TRBV5-5, with D possibly matching TRBD1 (6 bases). CDR1 is SGHKS and CDR2 is YYEKEE in the germline V gene (reference sequence). This CDR3 is 15 amino acids long. Trimming stripped 4 bases from V and 0 bases from J, with 14 bases between. CDR3 loop: CASSMDSAFSYEQYF. CDR3 bases: TGTGCCAGCAGCATGGACAGCGCCTTCTCCTACGAGCAGTACTTC.

This clonotype was seen ten or more times. The chain couples TRBV10-2 to TRBJ2-7; D unresolved. CDR3 size: 14 residues. Germline V gives CDR1 WSHSY, CDR2 SAAADI. With 2 bases removed from V and 4 bases from J, the gap between germline ends came to 12 bases. The CDR3 sequence is CASSELSISYEQYF. For the CDR3, the DNA is TGCGCCAGCAGTGAGCTTTCGATTTCTTACGAGCAGTACTTC.

This clonotype turned up a few times. The chain uses TRBV24-1 and TRBJ2-5; 12 positions match TRBD1. Germline-derived CDR1 and CDR2 are KGHDR and SFDVKD. Trimming cost V 8 bases and J 11 bases; bases outside gene matches: 14. This CDR3 is built from 15 residues. In DNA, the CDR3 is TGTGCCACCAAATCCGGGACAGGGGGCACGGATGAGCAGTACTTC. Amino acid sequence: CATKSGTGGTDEQYF.